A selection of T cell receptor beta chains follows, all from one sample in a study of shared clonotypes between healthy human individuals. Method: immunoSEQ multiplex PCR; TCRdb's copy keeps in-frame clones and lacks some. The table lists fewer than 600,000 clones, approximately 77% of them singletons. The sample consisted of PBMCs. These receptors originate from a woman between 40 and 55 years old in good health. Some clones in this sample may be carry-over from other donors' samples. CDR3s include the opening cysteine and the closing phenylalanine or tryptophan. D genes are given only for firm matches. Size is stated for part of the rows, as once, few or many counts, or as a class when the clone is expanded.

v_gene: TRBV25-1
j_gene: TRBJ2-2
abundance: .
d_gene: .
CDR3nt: TGTGCCAGCGGAGGTCCAGAGGACCACACCGGGGAGCTGTTTTTT
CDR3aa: CASGGPEDHTGELFF

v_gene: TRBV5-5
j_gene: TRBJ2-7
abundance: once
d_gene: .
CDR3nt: TGTGCCAGCAGCTTGGGAGGATCCAGCTCCTACGAGCAGTACTTC
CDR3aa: CASSLGGSSSYEQYF

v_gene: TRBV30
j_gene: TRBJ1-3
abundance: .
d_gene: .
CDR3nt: TGTGCCTGGAGTCCCCCTACCACTGGAAACACCATATATTTT
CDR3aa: CAWSPPTTGNTIYF

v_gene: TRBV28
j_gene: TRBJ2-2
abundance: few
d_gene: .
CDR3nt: TGTGCCAGCAAAAGCTCCTCCGAGTCCGGGGAGCTGTTTTTT
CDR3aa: CASKSSSESGELFF

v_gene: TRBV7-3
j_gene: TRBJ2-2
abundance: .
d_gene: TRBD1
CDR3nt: TGTGCCAGCACCGGACAGGGGTACACCGGGGAGCTGTTTTTT
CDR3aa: CASTGQGYTGELFF

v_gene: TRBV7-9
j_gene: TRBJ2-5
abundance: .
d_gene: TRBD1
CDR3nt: TGTGCCAGCAGCTCGGGCCTCGGACAGGGGGTAGAGACCCAGTACTTC
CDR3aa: CASSSGLGQGVETQYF

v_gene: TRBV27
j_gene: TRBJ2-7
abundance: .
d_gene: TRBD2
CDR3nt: TGTGCCAGCAGTTCAGGACTAGCGGGAATAGGAAGGCAGTACTTC
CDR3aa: CASSSGLAGIGRQYF

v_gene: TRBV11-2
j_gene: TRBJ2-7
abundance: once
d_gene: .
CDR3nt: TGTGCCAGCGGTTCTTACGAGCAGTACTTC
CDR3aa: CASGSYEQYF

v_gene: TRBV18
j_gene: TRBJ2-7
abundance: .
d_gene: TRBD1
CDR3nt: TGTGCCAGCTCACCTCCCGGACAGGGCGCGTACGAGCAGTACTTC
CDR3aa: CASSPPGQGAYEQYF

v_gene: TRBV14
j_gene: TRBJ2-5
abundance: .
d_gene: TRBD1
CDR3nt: TGTGCCAGCAGCCAAGCGGGACAGGGCTTAGAGACCCAGTACTTC
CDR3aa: CASSQAGQGLETQYF

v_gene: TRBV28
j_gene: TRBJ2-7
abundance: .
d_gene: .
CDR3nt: TGTGCCAGCAGTTTGGAGGGTATATGGTACGAGCAGTACTTC
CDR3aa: CASSLEGIWYEQYF

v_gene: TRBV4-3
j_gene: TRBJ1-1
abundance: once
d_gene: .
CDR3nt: TGCGCCAGCAGCCAAGATTTGAGCTTTGAAGCTTTCTTT
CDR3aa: CASSQDLSFEAFF

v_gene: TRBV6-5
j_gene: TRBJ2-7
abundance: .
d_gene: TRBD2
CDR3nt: TGTGTCGGCAGCAGACTAGCGGGCCCCGACGAGCAGTACTTC
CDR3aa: CVGSRLAGPDEQYF

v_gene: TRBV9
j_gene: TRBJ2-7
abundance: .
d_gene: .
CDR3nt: TGTGCCAGCAGTTTAGGTTCAGGGTCCTACGAGCAGCACTTC
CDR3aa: CASSLGSGSYEQHF

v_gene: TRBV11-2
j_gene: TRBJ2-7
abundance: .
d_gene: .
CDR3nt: TGTGCCAGCAGCTTGACGTCCTACGAGCAGTACTTC
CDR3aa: CASSLTSYEQYF

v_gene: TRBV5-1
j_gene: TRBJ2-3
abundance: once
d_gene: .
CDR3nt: TGCGCCAGCAGCCCAGATCCGAGCGGCCGGACTACAGATACGCAGTATTTT
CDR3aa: CASSPDPSGRTTDTQYF

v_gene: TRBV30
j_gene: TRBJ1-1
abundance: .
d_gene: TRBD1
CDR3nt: TGTGCCTGGTCGGACAGGGGGACAGCTTTCTTT
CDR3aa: CAWSDRGTAFF

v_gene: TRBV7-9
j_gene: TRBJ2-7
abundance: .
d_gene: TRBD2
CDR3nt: TGTGCCAGCAGTTCTAGCGGGAGTCCCTACGAGCAGTACTTC
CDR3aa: CASSSSGSPYEQYF

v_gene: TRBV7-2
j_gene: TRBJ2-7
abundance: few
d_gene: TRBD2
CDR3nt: TGTGCCAGCAGCTTAGCGCGTACTAGCGCCCGGTACGAGCAGTACTTC
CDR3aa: CASSLARTSARYEQYF

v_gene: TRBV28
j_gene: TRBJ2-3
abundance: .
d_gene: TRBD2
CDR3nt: TGTGCCAGCAGTTTAACTAGCGGTCCCACCACAGATACGCAGTATTTT
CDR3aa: CASSLTSGPTTDTQYF

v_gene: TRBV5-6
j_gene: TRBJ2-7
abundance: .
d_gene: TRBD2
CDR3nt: TGTGCCAGCAGCTTGTGGGCAGCGGGAAGCTACGAGCAGTACTTC
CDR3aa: CASSLWAAGSYEQYF

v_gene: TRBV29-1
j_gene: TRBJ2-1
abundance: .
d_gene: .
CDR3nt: TGCAGCGCAGCCCGGCAGGGCCCCACCTTCTCCTACAATGAGCAGTTCTTC
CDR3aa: CSAARQGPTFSYNEQFF

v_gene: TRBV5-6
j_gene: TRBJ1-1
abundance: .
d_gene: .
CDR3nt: TGTGCCAGCACTTCGGGTGGAATCACTGAAGCTTTCTTT
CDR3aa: CASTSGGITEAFF

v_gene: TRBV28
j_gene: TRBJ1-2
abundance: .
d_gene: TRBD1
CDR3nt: TGTGCCAGCAGTGGGCCGGGACAGAACTATGGCTACACCTTC
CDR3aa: CASSGPGQNYGYTF

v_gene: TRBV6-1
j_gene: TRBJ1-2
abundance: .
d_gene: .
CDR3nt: TGTGCCAGCAGGGTTACAGGAAACTATGGCTACACCTTC
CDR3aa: CASRVTGNYGYTF

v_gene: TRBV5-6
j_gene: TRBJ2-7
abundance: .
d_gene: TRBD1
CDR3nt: TGTGCCAGCAGCCCCAGGGGGCAGGGACACTCCTACGAGCAGTACTTC
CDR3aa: CASSPRGQGHSYEQYF

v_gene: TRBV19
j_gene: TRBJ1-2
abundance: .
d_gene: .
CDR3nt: TGTGCCAGTAGTGGGACTGCAAGGGAAGGCTACACCTTC
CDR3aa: CASSGTAREGYTF

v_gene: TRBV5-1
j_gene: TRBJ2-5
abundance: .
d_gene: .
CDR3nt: TGCGCCAGCAGCGTGGACAGGCCCCGGGGGGAGACCCAGTACTTC
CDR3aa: CASSVDRPRGETQYF

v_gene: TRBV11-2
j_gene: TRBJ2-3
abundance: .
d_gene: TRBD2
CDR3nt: TGTGCCAGCAGCTATCTAGCGGGACCCACAGATACGCAGTATTTT
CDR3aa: CASSYLAGPTDTQYF

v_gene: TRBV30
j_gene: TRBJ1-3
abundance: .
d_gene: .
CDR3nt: TGTGCCTGCCCCGGACTAGGAAACACCATATATTTT
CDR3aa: CACPGLGNTIYF

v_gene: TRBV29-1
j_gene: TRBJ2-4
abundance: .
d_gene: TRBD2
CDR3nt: TGCGGCGGGGGGAGTGGCAAGAACATTCAGTACTTC
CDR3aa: CGGGSGKNIQYF

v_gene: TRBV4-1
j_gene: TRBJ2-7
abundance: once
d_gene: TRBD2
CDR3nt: TGCGCCAGCAGCCGGAGTCCGCCGGGACTAGCGGGAGGGCGGGAGCAGTACTTC
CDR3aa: CASSRSPPGLAGGREQYF

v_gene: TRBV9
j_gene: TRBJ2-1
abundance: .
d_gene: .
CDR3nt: TGTGCCAGCAGCGTAGAGGCCGCCTGGGGTGAGCAGTTCTTC
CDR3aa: CASSVEAAWGEQFF

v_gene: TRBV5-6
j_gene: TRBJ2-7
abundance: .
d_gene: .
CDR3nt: TGTGCCAGCAGCTTGGTAACAGCCGCCTACGAGCAGTACTTC
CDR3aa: CASSLVTAAYEQYF

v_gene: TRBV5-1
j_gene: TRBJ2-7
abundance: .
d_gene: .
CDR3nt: TGCGCCAGCAGTATCCGGGACGGACTCTACGAGCAGTACTTC
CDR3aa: CASSIRDGLYEQYF

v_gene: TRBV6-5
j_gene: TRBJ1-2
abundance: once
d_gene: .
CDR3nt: TGTGCCAGCAGTTACACGGAACAGTACTATGGCTACACCTTC
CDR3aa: CASSYTEQYYGYTF

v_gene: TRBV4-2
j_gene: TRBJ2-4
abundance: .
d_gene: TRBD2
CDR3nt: TGTGCCAGCAGCCAAGATCGGACTAGCGGTATGGTATACATTCAGTACTTC
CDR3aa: CASSQDRTSGMVYIQYF

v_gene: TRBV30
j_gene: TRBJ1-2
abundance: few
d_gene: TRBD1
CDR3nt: TGTGCCTGGAGATCCAGGGGGATTGATGGCTACACCTTC
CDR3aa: CAWRSRGIDGYTF

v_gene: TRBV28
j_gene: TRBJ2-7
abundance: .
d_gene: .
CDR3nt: TGTGCCACCCTCAGGGGGGATACCTACGAGCAGTACTTC
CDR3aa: CATLRGDTYEQYF

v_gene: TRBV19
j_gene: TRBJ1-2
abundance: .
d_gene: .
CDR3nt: TGTGCCAGTAGATTCCGTGGGGGGGACCTCTATGGCTACACCTTC
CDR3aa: CASRFRGGDLYGYTF

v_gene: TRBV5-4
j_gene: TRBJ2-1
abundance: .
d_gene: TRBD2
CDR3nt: TGTGCCAGCAGCCCCAGTGTAGCGGGAACGAATGAGCAGTTCTTC
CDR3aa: CASSPSVAGTNEQFF

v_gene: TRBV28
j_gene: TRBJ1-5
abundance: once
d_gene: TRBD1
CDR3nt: TGTGCCAGCAGTTTAGTAAGGACAGGGAGAAGCAATCAGCCCCAGCATTTT
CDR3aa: CASSLVRTGRSNQPQHF

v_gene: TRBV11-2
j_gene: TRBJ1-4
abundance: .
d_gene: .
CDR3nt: TGTGCCACCGAGGTAGCAACTAATGAAAAACTGTTTTTT
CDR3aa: CATEVATNEKLFF

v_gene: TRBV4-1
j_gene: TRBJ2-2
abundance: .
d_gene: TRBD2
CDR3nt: TGCGCCAGCAGCCAAGCTTCGAGACTAGCGGGAATCGGCGGGGAGCTGTTTTTT
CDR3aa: CASSQASRLAGIGGELFF